This T cell receptor (beta chain) originates from a study of molecular identifiers for immune sequencing clone quantification. TCRdb processed the PCR reads anew with MiXCR; each CDR3 protein has one entry. The sample shows around 460,000 distinct CDR3 sequences, around a fifth of them seen only once. This clonotype has at least ten counts. The V end was cut by 4 bases, the J end by 5 bases, with 5 bases between. This CDR3 region has 12 residues. The germline CDR1 and CDR2 sequences are MNHEY and SVGAGI. This TCR came from a human donor in good health. Some libraries in this study had Jurkat cell RNA spiked in. The chain combines TRBV6-5 with TRBJ2-2; D is unclear. Sample: naive CD8+ T cells from blood, with Jurkat cell RNA spiked in. Subset given: FACS-sorted CD8+CD4-CCR7+CD45RA+ naive T cells. This chain's CDR3 is CASSSITGELFF. CDR3 DNA: TGTGCCAGCAGTTCGATTACCGGGGAGCTGTTTTTT.